One sample yielded the 32 T cell receptor beta chains listed below, sequenced in a study of blood T cell repertoires in COVID-19. Here immunoSEQ multiplex PCR was the method, and the copy in TCRdb shows in-frame clones only, minus some. This sample has about 410,000 clones, with 70% to 90% found just once. The source material was peripheral blood. These receptors came from a woman aged 40-49 years with COVID-19, enrolled during active disease.

The rearrangement links TRBV5-4 to TRBJ1-4, with 9 bases fitting TRBD1. Germline CDR1 reads SGHNT; CDR2 reads YYREEE (reference sequence). V lost 4 bases, J lost 8 bases, and 6 bases stayed unmatched. This CDR3 spans 14 amino acids. The CDR3 region is CASSRFTGGEKLFF. The CDR3 nucleotides read TGTGCCAGCAGCCGCTTTACAGGGGGCGAAAAACTGTTTTTT.

This chain connects TRBV4-1 to TRBJ1-6; maybe TRBD1 (5 bases). The CDR3 is 14 residues long. The germline V gene encodes CDR1 MGHRA and CDR2 YSYEKL. V lost 5 bases and J lost 4, with 9 bases in between. The CDR3 spells CASSEQEYNSPLHF. The CDR3 nucleotides read TGCGCCAGCAGCGAACAGGAGTATAATTCACCCCTCCACTTT.

This sequence joins TRBV5-1 and TRBJ1-4; D not certain. Trimming shortened V by 0 bases and J by 10 bases, and 16 bases separated the two germline ends. This CDR3 is built from 15 residues. Germline CDR1 reads SGHRS; CDR2 reads YFSETQ. The CDR3 nucleotides read TGCGCCAGCAGCTTGGAGGAGGGTCGAAGCCGAAAACTGTTTTTT. This gives the protein CASSLEEGRSRKLFF.

The V gene is TRBV7-9, the J gene TRBJ2-1; 13 bases are a match to TRBD2. V shed 5 bases, J shed 9 bases, and the junction held 7 bases outside the gene matches. The CDR3 has 15 amino acids. CDR1 is SEHNR, CDR2 FQNEAQ, per germline (reference sequence). The CDR3 bases are TGTGCCAGCAGCACCGGACTAGCGGGAGCGGGTGAGCAGTTCTTC. Translating gives CASSTGLAGAGEQFF.

The chain recombines TRBV9 with TRBJ1-2, with TRBD1 as a possible D gene (6 bases). This CDR3 spans 14 amino acids. The germline V gene has CDR1 SGDLS and CDR2 YYNGEE. Trimming stripped 6 bases from V and 2 bases from J, with 14 bases between. Here the CDR3 reads CASNRDTSNYGYTF. The DNA for the CDR3 is TGTGCCAGCAACCGGGACACCTCCAACTATGGCTACACCTTC.

On this clone itself: Other DNA sequences from this sample encode an identical CDR3 as well. The chain is built from TRBV13 and TRBJ2-7; D remains ambiguous. The CDR3 contains 11 residues. The germline gives CDR1 PRHDT, CDR2 FYEKMQ (reference sequence). Trimming cost V 5 bases and J 3 bases, with 5 bases left between them. The CDR3 sequence: CASSLLYEQYF. Here the CDR3 DNA reads TGTGCCAGCAGCCTCCTCTACGAGCAGTACTTC. Supplemented by reference TRBV13 and TRBJ2-7, the full variable domain reads AAGVIQSPRHLIKEKRETATLKCYPIPRHDTVYWYQQGPGQDPQFLISFYEKMQSDKGSIPDRFSAQQFSDYHSELNMSSLELGDSALYFCASSLLYEQYFGPGTRLTVT.

The chain uses TRBV3-1 (or the pseudogene TRBV3-2) and TRBJ2-3; 8 bases match TRBD1. This CDR3 is 15 amino acids long. The germline V gene has CDR1 LGHDT and CDR2 YNNKEL (reference sequence). V lost 4 bases, J lost 3 bases, and 6 bases stayed unmatched. The CDR3 here is CASSPRDRITDTQYF. Written as DNA, the CDR3 is TGTGCCAGCAGCCCACGGGACAGGATTACAGATACGCAGTATTTT.

J is TRBJ1-6 and V is TRBV3-1 (or the pseudogene TRBV3-2); no reliable D call. Germline-derived CDR1 and CDR2 are LGHDT and YNNKEL (reference sequence). The CDR3 contains 12 residues. V was clipped by 3 bases and J by 8 bases, with 5 bases between them. This CDR3 is CASSQRDSPLHF. CDR3 bases: TGTGCCAGCAGCCAGCGGGATTCACCCCTCCACTTT.

The chain links TRBV4-2 to TRBJ1-4; no clear D. This CDR3 has 14 residues. Trimming removed 6 bases from V and 6 bases from J, with 14 bases in between. Germline loops: CDR1 LGHNA, CDR2 YNFKEQ. CDR3 nucleotides: TGTGCCAGCAGATCCGGGGAGCGGTATGAAAAACTGTTTTTT. This sequence encodes CASRSGERYEKLFF.

CDR3 nucleotides: TGTGCCAGCAGTGACAGGGGGCCGTTTACTGAAGCTTTCTTT. Translation gives CASSDRGPFTEAFF. The chain joins TRBV27 to TRBJ1-1; 10 nucleotides agree with TRBD1. Germline trimming cut 5 bases from V and 5 bases from J; bases unmatched to any gene: 5. Germline V gene data show CDR1 as MNHEY and CDR2 as SMNVEV (reference sequence). The CDR3 runs 14 residues.

The chain combines TRBV28 with TRBJ2-7; 9 nucleotides match TRBD2. Germline-derived CDR1 and CDR2 are MDHEN and SYDVKM. The CDR3 extends over 15 amino acids. Unmatched junction bases numbered 6, after V lost 0 bases and J lost 6 bases. CDR3 nucleotide sequence: TGTGCCAGCAGTTTATGGGCGGGAGGGCCAGGCGAGCAGTACTTC. This encodes CASSLWAGGPGEQYF.

V and J are TRBV7-2 and TRBJ2-7, with TRBD2 identical over 11 bases. The germline CDR1 and CDR2 sequences are SGHTA and FQGNSA. The trim removed 4 bases at V and 2 bases at J, leaving 4 bases unmatched. This CDR3 comprises 15 residues. This CDR3 is CASSSASGRTYEQYF. The CDR3 DNA follows: TGTGCCAGCAGCTCGGCTAGCGGGAGGACCTACGAGCAGTACTTC.

V gene TRBV19 combines with J gene TRBJ2-7, with TRBD2 identical over 9 bases. The germline gives CDR1 LNHDA, CDR2 SQIVND (reference sequence). This CDR3 has 15 amino acids. The V segment lost 5 bases and the J segment 3 bases; nucleotides outside the gene matches: 8. CDR3 amino acids: CASSFSGGILYEQYF. In nucleotides, the CDR3 is TGTGCCAGTAGTTTTAGCGGGGGCATCCTCTACGAGCAGTACTTC.

This chain connects TRBV9 to TRBJ1-3; no clear D. In germline, CDR1 is SGDLS, CDR2 YYNGEE. The CDR3 is 15 amino acids. V was shortened by 7 bases and J by 0 bases, with 14 bases between the two germline ends. The CDR3 coding sequence is TGTGCCAGCTCCACCTTCACAAGCTCTGGAAACACCATATATTTT. It translates to CASSTFTSSGNTIYF.

The gene calls are TRBV5-1 and TRBJ2-3, with D perhaps TRBD2 (5 bases). The V gene lost 3 bases and the J gene lost 6 bases, with 14 bases spanning the gap. Germline assignment: CDR1 SGHRS and CDR2 YFSETQ. The CDR3 extends over 14 amino acids. Written as DNA, the CDR3 is TGCGCCAGCAGCTCTCCGGGATCATCGGATACGCAGTATTTT. This sequence encodes CASSSPGSSDTQYF.

The chain carries TRBV2 and TRBJ1-1; 8 nucleotides agree with TRBD1. V was clipped by 5 bases and J by 4 bases; unmatched bases: 3. From germline, CDR1 is SNHLY and CDR2 FYNNEI. The CDR3 contains 13 residues. The CDR3 loop reads CASSYTGGTEAFF. The DNA for the CDR3 is TGTGCCAGCAGTTATACAGGGGGCACTGAAGCTTTCTTT.

The sample holds one count of this clone. This chain links TRBV27 with TRBJ1-1, with 8 bases identical to TRBD1. V shed 6 bases, J shed 5 bases, and the junction held 8 bases outside the gene matches. The CDR3 length is 14 residues. Per germline, CDR1 MNHEY and CDR2 SMNVEV (reference sequence). In nucleotides, the CDR3 is TGTGCCAGCAGGGCCAGGACAGGGCCGACTGAAGCTTTCTTT. It specifies CASRARTGPTEAFF.

The V and J genes are TRBV6-2 or TRBV6-3 and TRBJ2-7; D not resolved. Germline V gene lookup returns CDR1 MNHEY and CDR2 SVGEGT. V gave up 7 bases and J gave up 3 bases, with 13 bases separating them. The CDR3 extends over 13 amino acids. The CDR3 loop reads CASTPAQVYEQYF. CDR3 DNA: TGTGCCAGCACCCCCGCCCAGGTCTACGAGCAGTACTTC.

The chain has TRBV5-1 and TRBJ1-5, with D tentatively TRBD1 (5 bases). Trimming shortened V by 2 bases and J by 2 bases, and 8 bases separated the two germline ends. Germline V gives CDR1 SGHRS, CDR2 YFSETQ. CDR3 length equals 14 residues. Here the CDR3 reads CASSLGEGNQPQHF. CDR3 bases: TGCGCCAGCAGCTTAGGGGAGGGCAATCAGCCCCAGCATTTT.

The CDR3 sequence: CASSINPGGRTEAFF. The CDR3 DNA reads TGTGCCAGTAGTATAAATCCGGGTGGGAGGACTGAAGCTTTCTTT. V and J are TRBV19 and TRBJ1-1; no reliable D call. CDR1 is LNHDA, CDR2 SQIVND, per germline (reference sequence). Deletions cut 2 bases from V and 5 bases from J, with 15 bases between. The CDR3 has 15 residues.

This rearrangement joins TRBV18 to TRBJ1-1, with D maybe TRBD1 (6 bases). Germline loops: CDR1 KGHSH, CDR2 LQKENI. The CDR3 length is 13 residues. The V end was cut by 3 bases, the J end by 4 bases, with 9 bases between. Written as DNA, the CDR3 is TGTGCCAGCTCACCCGACAGGAGCACTGAAGCTTTCTTT. Amino acids: CASSPDRSTEAFF.

This clone is a singleton in its sample. V is TRBV7-2 and J is TRBJ2-1; 7 bases are shared with TRBD2. After removal of 5 bases from V and 4 bases from J, the junction contained 2 bases not matched to a gene. The CDR3 is made up of 13 amino acids. Per germline, CDR1 SGHTA and CDR2 FQGNSA. Here the CDR3 reads CASSRREYNEQFF. The CDR3 DNA sequence: TGTGCCAGCAGCCGGCGGGAGTACAATGAGCAGTTCTTC.

V and J are TRBV20-1 and TRBJ1-2, with D unclear. V lost 3 bases and J lost 9, with 23 bases in between. The V gene's germline CDR1 is DFQATT and CDR2 SNEGSKA (reference sequence). The CDR3 runs 15 residues. CDR3 bases: TGCAGTGCTAGTGAAAGCGGATCCCTACCTATTAGCTACACCTTC. Encoded protein: CSASESGSLPISYTF.

This chain links TRBV11-2 with TRBJ1-1; D not resolved. The CDR3 has 14 amino acids. Trimming removed 8 bases from V and 4 bases from J, with 17 bases in between. Germline lookup yields CDR1 SGHAT and CDR2 FQNNGV. In nucleotides, the CDR3 is TGTGCCAGCTCCGGTCGCCAGGCTATCACTGAAGCTTTCTTT. Translating gives CASSGRQAITEAFF.

This chain uses TRBV29-1 with TRBJ2-1; D may be TRBD2 (7 bases). The CDR3 extends over 16 amino acids. The germline V gene encodes CDR1 SQVTM and CDR2 ANQGSEA. Trimming removed 7 bases from V and 3 bases from J, with 22 bases in between. CDR3 sequence: CSGFSNGGPIYNEQFF. The CDR3 coding sequence is TGCAGCGGATTCTCAAACGGGGGGCCGATCTACAATGAGCAGTTCTTC.

J is TRBJ2-7 and V is TRBV27, with D possibly matching TRBD2 (6 bases). This CDR3 is built from 14 residues. From germline, CDR1 is MNHEY and CDR2 SMNVEV (reference sequence). Trimming stripped 5 bases from V and 4 bases from J, with 15 bases between. In DNA, the CDR3 is TGTGCCAGCAGTAAAGGGACTGGCATATACGAGCAGTACTTC. Amino acid sequence: CASSKGTGIYEQYF.

The chain combines TRBV6-6 with TRBJ1-1; 9 bases match TRBD1. The germline V gene has CDR1 MNHNY and CDR2 SVGAGI (reference sequence). This CDR3 is built from 15 residues. Trimming took 6 bases from V and 0 from J; bases not matched to a gene: 5. CDR3 loop: CASSSQGAMNTEAFF. The CDR3 DNA reads as TGTGCCAGCAGCTCACAGGGGGCTATGAACACTGAAGCTTTCTTT.

This chain uses TRBV25-1 with TRBJ1-2, with 8 positions matching TRBD1. The germline V gene encodes CDR1 MGHDK and CDR2 SYGVNS. CDR3 length equals 14 residues. V lost 7 bases, J lost 2 bases, and 6 bases stayed unmatched. CDR3 residues: CASNPGGANYGYTF. DNA for the CDR3: TGTGCCAGCAATCCAGGGGGCGCAAACTATGGCTACACCTTC.

CDR3 nucleotide sequence: TGTGCCAGCAGTGAAGGACGGAGCAATTCACCCCTCCACTTT. Protein: CASSEGRSNSPLHF. The chain joins TRBV2 to TRBJ1-6; no firm D call. The CDR3 has 14 residues. From germline, CDR1 is SNHLY and CDR2 FYNNEI. Deletions cut 1 base from V and 7 bases from J, with 8 bases between.

The chain links TRBV18 to TRBJ1-1; unclear D gene. CDR1 is KGHSH and CDR2 is LQKENI in the germline V gene. V shed 6 bases and J shed 1 base, with 6 bases lying between them. CDR3 length: 12 amino acids. The CDR3 nucleotides are TGTGCCAGCTCTTATCCGAACACTGAAGCTTTCTTT. Amino acid sequence: CASSYPNTEAFF.

This sequence joins TRBV6-2 or TRBV6-3 and TRBJ2-7; D possibly corresponds to TRBD1 (6 bases). Trimming shortened V by 2 bases and J by 0 bases, and 14 bases separated the two germline ends. This CDR3 has 16 amino acids. CDR1 is MNHEY and CDR2 is SVGEGT in the germline V gene. CDR3 coding DNA: TGTGCCAGCAGTTACCCTAAAGGGACACCCTCCTACGAGCAGTACTTC. The encoded protein is CASSYPKGTPSYEQYF.

The chain joins TRBV7-9 to TRBJ2-7; maybe TRBD2 (5 bases). CDR3 length: 12 amino acids. Deletions cut 5 bases from V and 3 bases from J, with 8 bases between. CDR1 and CDR2 (germline): SEHNR, FQNEAQ (reference sequence). CDR3 sequence (DNA): TGTGCCAGCAGCCGCCGGGGCTACGAGCAGTACTTC. Its protein is CASSRRGYEQYF.